The clone carrying this T cell receptor (beta chain) was picked up many times. The V and J ends lost 5 bases and 6 bases, in that order; junction bases with no gene match: 9. The germline V gene encodes CDR1 SNHLY and CDR2 FYNNEI. CDR3 size: 15 residues. The primer mix had 60 V beta and 13 J beta primers. The assay was immunoSEQ multiplex PCR, and TCRdb's table has in-frame clones only and misses some. The table includes approximately 100,000 clones, approximately 81% detected once. This entry belongs to a study of glioma-infiltrating T cells after dendritic cell vaccination. The TCR was taken from a human donor with glioblastoma. This chain uses TRBV2 with TRBJ2-2, with 7 bases that match TRBD2. The sample here was blood, taken before dendritic cell vaccination. CDR3 region: CASSLGGGPSGELFF. The CDR3 DNA reads as TGTGCCAGCAGTCTGGGGGGAGGGCCGTCCGGGGAGCTGTTTTTT.